The text below deals with one T cell receptor (beta chain). What it binds is not known. This entry is derived from a study of blood T cells in healthy people across ages. Findings of the study overall: The study found TCR beta diversity correlated strongly with naive T cell percentage.

V gave up 1 base and J gave up 3 bases; unmatched junction bases: 7. CDR1 and CDR2 (germline): SNHLY, FYNNEI. CDR3 length equals 17 residues. Combining a sample-barcoded 5' primer with a J-beta primer mix, a second PCR ran for roughly 6 to 11 cycles. TCRdb processed the 5' RACE reads anew with MiXCR; each CDR3 protein has one entry. The table shows some 850,000 distinct CDR3 sequences, with 20% to 30% occurring only once. The sample was also linked to a second study, of T cells of mothers and their children.

Sequenced: blood. V and J are TRBV2 and TRBJ2-5; 11 nucleotides line up with TRBD1. The TCR originated in a boy aged 5 to 17 in good health. As DNA, the CDR3 is TGTGCCAGCAGTGAAGTGTGGGGGACAGGGGGAAAAGAGACCCAGTACTTC. Protein product: CASSEVWGTGGKETQYF.